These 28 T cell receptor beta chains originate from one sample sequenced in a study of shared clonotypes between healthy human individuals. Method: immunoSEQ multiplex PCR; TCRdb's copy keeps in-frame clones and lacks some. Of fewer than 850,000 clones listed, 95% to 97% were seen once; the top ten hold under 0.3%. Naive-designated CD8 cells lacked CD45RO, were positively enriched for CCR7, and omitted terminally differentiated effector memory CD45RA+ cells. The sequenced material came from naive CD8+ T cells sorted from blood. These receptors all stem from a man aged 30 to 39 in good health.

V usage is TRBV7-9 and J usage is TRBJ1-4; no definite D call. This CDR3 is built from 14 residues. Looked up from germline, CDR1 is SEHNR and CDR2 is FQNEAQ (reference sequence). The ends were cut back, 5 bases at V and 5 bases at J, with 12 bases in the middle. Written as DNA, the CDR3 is TGTGCCAGCAGCGCCAGGTCCAACAATGAAAAACTGTTTTTT. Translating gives CASSARSNNEKLFF.

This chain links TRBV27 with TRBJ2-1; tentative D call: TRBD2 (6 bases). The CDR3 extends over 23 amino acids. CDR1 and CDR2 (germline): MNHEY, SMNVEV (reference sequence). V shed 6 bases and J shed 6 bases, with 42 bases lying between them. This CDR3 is CASSPTFVPSDLRGGPLTNEQFF. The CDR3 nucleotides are TGTGCCAGCAGCCCCACATTTGTCCCCTCGGATCTTCGTGGAGGGCCACTCACCAATGAGCAGTTCTTC.

The CDR3 DNA is TGTGCCAGCAGCTTAGGTTGGGGGGCGGCCTACAATGAGCAGTTCTTC. It specifies CASSLGWGAAYNEQFF. V and J are TRBV7-2 and TRBJ2-1; D may correspond to TRBD1 or TRBD2 (6 bases each). From germline, CDR1 is SGHTA and CDR2 FQGNSA. There are 16 residues in the CDR3. V was clipped by 1 base and J by 2 bases, with 12 bases between them.

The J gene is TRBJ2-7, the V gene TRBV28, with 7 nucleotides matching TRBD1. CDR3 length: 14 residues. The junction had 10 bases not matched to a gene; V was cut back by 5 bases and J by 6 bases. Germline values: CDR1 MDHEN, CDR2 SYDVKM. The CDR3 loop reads CASSPRTGTGEQYF. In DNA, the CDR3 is TGTGCCAGCAGTCCACGGACAGGAACCGGCGAGCAGTACTTC.

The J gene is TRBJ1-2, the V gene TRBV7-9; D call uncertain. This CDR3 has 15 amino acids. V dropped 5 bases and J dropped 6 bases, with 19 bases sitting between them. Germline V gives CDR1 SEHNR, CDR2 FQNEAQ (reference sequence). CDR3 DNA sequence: TGTGCCAGCAGCGTGCCCCAGGAGGCTCATGATGGCTACACCTTC. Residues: CASSVPQEAHDGYTF.

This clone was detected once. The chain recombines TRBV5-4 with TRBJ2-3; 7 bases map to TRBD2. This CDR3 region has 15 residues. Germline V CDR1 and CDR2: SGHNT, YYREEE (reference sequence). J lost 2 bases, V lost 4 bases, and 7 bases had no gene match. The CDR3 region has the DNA TGTGCCAGCAGCCACCGACTAGCAAACACAGATACGCAGTATTTT. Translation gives CASSHRLANTDTQYF.

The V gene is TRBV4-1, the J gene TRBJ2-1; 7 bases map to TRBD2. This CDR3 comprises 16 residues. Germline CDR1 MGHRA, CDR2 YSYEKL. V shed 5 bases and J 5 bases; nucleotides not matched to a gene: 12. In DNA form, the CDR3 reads TGCGCCAGCAGCACCCGTCAGGAAAGCGGGAACAATGAGCAGTTCTTC. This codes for CASSTRQESGNNEQFF.

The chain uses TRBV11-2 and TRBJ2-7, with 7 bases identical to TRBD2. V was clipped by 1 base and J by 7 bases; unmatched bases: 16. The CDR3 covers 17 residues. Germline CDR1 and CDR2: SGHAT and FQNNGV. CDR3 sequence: CASSLVLAREFRNEQYF. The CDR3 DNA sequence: TGTGCCAGCAGCTTAGTACTTGCGCGGGAGTTTAGGAATGAGCAGTACTTC. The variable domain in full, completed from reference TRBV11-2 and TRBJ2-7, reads EAGVAQSPRYKIIEKRQSVAFWCNPISGHATLYWYQQILGQGPKLLIQFQNNGVVDDSQLPKDRFSAERLKGVDSTLKIQPAKLEDSAVYLCASSLVLAREFRNEQYFGPGTRLTVT.

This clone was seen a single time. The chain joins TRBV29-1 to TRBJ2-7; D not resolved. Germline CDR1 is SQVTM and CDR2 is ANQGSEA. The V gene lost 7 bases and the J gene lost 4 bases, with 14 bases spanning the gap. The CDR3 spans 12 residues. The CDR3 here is CSGADGLYEQYF. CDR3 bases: TGCAGCGGGGCGGACGGATTATACGAGCAGTACTTC.

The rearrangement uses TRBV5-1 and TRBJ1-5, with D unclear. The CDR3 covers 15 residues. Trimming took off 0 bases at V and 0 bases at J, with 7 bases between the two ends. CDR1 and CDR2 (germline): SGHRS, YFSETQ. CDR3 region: CASSLEGNSNQPQHF. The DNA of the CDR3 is TGCGCCAGCAGCTTGGAAGGGAATAGCAATCAGCCCCAGCATTTT. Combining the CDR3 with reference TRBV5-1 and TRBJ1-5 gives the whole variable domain KAGVTQTPRYLIKTRGQQVTLSCSPISGHRSVSWYQQTPGQGLQFLFEYFSETQRNKGNFPGRFSGRQFSNSRSEMNVSTLELGDSALYLCASSLEGNSNQPQHFGDGTRLSIL.

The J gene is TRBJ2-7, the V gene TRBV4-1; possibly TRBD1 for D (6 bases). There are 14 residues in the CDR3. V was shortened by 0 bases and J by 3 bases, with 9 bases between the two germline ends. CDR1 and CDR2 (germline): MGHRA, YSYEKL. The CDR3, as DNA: TGCGCCAGCAGCCAAGAACAGGGATTCTACGAGCAGTACTTC. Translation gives CASSQEQGFYEQYF.

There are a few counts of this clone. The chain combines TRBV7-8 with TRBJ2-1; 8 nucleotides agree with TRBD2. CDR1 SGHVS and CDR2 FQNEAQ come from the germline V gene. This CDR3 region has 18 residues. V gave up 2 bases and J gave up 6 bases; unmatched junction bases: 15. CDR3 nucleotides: TGTGCCAGCAGCTTACCTTCTAGCGGGTCTTACGGGTCCAATGAGCAGTTCTTC. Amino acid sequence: CASSLPSSGSYGSNEQFF.

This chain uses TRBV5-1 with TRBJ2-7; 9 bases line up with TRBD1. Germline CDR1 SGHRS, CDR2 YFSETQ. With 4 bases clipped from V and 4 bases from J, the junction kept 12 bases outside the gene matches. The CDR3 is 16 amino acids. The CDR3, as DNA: TGCGCCAGCAGCCCTGGATATACAGGGGGCGGTTACGAGCAGTACTTC. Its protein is CASSPGYTGGGYEQYF.

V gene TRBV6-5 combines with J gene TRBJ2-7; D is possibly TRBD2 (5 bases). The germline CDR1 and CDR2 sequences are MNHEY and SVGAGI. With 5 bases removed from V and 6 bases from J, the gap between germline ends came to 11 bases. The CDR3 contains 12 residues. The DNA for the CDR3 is TGTGCCAGCAGTGACGGGAATGGCGAGCAGTACTTC. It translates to CASSDGNGEQYF.

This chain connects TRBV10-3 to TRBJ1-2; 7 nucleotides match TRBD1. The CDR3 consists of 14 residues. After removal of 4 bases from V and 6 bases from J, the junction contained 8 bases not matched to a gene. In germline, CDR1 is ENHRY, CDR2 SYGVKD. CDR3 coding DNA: TGTGCCATCAGTGGGGACAGCCGTATGGATGGCTACACCTTC. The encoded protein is CAISGDSRMDGYTF.

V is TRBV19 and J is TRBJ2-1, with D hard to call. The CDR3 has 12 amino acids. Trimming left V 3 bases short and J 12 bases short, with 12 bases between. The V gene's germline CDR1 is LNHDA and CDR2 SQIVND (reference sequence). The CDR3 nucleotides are TGTGCCAGTAGTATCCCCGGCCGACGGCAGTTCTTC. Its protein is CASSIPGRRQFF.

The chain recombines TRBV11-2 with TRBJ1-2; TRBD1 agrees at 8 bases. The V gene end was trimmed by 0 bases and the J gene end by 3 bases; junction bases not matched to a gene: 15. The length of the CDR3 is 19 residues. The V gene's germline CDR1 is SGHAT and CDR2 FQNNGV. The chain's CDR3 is CASSLDRFIPRTGHYGYTF. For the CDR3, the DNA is TGTGCCAGCAGCTTAGATCGCTTTATCCCAAGGACAGGGCACTATGGCTACACCTTC.

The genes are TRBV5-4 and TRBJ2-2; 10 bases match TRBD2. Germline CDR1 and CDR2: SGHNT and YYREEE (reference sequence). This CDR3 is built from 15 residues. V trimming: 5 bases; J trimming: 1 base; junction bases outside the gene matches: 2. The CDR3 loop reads CASSRTSGNTGELFF. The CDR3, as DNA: TGTGCCAGCAGTAGGACTAGCGGGAACACCGGGGAGCTGTTTTTT.

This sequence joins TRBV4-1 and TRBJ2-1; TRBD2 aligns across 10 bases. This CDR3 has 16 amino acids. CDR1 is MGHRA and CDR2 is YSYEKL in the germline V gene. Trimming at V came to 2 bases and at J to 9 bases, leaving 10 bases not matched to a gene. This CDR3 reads CASSQSTSGIRREQFF. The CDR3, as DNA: TGCGCCAGCAGCCAAAGTACTAGCGGGATCCGGCGTGAGCAGTTCTTC.

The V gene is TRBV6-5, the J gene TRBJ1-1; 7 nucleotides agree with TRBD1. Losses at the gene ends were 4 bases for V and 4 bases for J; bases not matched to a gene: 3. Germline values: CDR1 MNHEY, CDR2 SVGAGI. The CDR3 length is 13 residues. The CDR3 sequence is CASSWGQRTEAFF. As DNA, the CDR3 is TGTGCCAGCAGTTGGGGACAGCGCACTGAAGCTTTCTTT.

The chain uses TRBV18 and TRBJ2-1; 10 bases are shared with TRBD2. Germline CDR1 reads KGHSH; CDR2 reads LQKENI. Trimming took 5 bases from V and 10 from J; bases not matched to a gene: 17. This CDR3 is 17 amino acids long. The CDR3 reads CASSTARFQREGNEQFF. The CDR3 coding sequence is TGTGCCAGCTCAACGGCCAGATTTCAGCGGGAGGGCAACGAGCAGTTCTTC.

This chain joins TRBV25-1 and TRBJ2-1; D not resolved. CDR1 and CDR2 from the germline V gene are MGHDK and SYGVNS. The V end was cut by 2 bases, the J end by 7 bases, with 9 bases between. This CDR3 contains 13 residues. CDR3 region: CASSEVATNEQFF. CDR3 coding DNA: TGTGCCAGCAGTGAAGTAGCCACAAATGAGCAGTTCTTC. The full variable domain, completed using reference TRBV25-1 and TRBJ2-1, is EADIYQTPRYLVIGTGKKITLECSQTMGHDKMYWYQQDPGMELHLIHYSYGVNSTEKGDLSSESTVSRIRTEHFPLTLESARPSHTSQYLCASSEVATNEQFFGPGTRLTVL.

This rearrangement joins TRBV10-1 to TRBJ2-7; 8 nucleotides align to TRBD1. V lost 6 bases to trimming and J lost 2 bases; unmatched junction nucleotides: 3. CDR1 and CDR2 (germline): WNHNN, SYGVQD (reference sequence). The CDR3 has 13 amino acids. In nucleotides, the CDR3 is TGCGCCAGCAGCCAGGGGGCCCCCTACGAGCAGTACTTC. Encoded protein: CASSQGAPYEQYF.

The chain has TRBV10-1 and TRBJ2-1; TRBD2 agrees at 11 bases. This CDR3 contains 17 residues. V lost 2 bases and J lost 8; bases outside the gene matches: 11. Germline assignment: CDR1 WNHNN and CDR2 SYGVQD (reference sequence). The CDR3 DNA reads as TGCGCCAGCAGTGAGACCGAATTTAGCGGGAGGGTCCATGAGCAGTTCTTC. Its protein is CASSETEFSGRVHEQFF.

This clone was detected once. This CDR3 is CATPPGTGETQYF. DNA of the CDR3: TGTGCCACCCCTCCAGGGACGGGCGAGACCCAGTACTTC. The genes are TRBV2 and TRBJ2-5, with D perhaps matching TRBD1 or TRBD2 (5 bases each). Trimming shortened V by 10 bases and J by 5 bases, and 17 bases separated the two germline ends. The CDR3 is 13 residues long. CDR1 is SNHLY, CDR2 FYNNEI, per germline.

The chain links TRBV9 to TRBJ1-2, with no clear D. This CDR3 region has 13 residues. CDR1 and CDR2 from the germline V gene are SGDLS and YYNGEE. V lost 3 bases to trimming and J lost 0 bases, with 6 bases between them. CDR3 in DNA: TGTGCCAGCAGCGGAGGACCTAACTATGGCTACACCTTC. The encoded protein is CASSGGPNYGYTF. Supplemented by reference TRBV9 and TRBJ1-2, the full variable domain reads DSGVTQTPKHLITATGQRVTLRCSPRSGDLSVYWYQQSLDQGLQFLIQYYNGEERAKGNILERFSAQQFPDLHSELNLSSLELGDSALYFCASSGGPNYGYTFGSGTRLTVV.

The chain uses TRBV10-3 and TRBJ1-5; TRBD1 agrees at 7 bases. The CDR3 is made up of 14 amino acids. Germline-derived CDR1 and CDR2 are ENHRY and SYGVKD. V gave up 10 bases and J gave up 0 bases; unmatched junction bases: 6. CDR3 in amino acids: CATWDSYSNQPQHF. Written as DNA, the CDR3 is TGTGCCACCTGGGACAGTTATAGCAATCAGCCCCAGCATTTT.

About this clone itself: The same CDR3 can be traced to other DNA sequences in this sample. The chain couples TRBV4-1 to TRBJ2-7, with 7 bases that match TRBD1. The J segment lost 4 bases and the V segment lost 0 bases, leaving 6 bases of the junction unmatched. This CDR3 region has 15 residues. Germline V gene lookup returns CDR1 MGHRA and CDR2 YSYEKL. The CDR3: CASSQDHRGLYEQYF. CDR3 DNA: TGCGCCAGCAGCCAAGATCACAGGGGATTATACGAGCAGTACTTC.